One sample yielded the 14 T cell receptor beta chains listed below, sequenced in a study of shared clonotypes between healthy human individuals. Method: immunoSEQ multiplex PCR; TCRdb's copy keeps in-frame clones and lacks some. The table shows around 200,000 clones, with roughly 93% occurring only once. Sequencing input: naive CD4+ T cells sorted from blood. Subset meaning: CD45RA+ positively selected. The source of these receptors is a woman aged 30 to 39 in good health.

The sample holds one count of this clone. The same CDR3 is also encoded by other DNA sequences in this sample. The chain recombines TRBV28 with TRBJ1-2; D not resolved. The CDR3 is made up of 12 amino acids. Germline loops: CDR1 MDHEN, CDR2 SYDVKM. Trimming left V 6 bases short and J 0 bases short, with 5 bases between. The CDR3 DNA follows: TGTGCCAGCAGCAGTACTAACTATGGCTACACCTTC. Translating it yields CASSSTNYGYTF.

The table lists this clone with a count of one. V gene TRBV9 combines with J gene TRBJ1-5; 10 bases agree with TRBD1. The V and J ends lost 2 bases and 4 bases, in that order; junction bases with no gene match: 3. This CDR3 has 15 residues. Germline V gene lookup returns CDR1 SGDLS and CDR2 YYNGEE. CDR3 sequence reads: CASSVGTGVNQPQHF. The CDR3 nucleotides are TGTGCCAGCAGCGTCGGGACAGGGGTTAATCAGCCCCAGCATTTT.

This clone was detected a few times. The chain links TRBV10-2 to TRBJ2-7; D is unresolved. CDR3 length: 11 residues. Trimming removed 11 bases from V and 4 bases from J, with 12 bases in between. Germline V CDR1 and CDR2: WSHSY, SAAADI. CDR3 sequence: CAVATGYEQYF. The CDR3 region has the DNA TGCGCCGTCGCGACTGGATACGAGCAGTACTTC.

The chain carries TRBV15 and TRBJ1-2, with D possibly TRBD1 on 5 matching bases. Germline V CDR1 and CDR2: LNHNV, YYDKDF (reference sequence). V was pared by 5 bases and J by 4 bases, with 14 bases between. This CDR3 spans 14 amino acids. CDR3 residues: CATSGAGQGYGYTF. DNA for the CDR3: TGTGCCACCAGCGGGGCGGGGCAGGGCTATGGCTACACCTTC.

The genes are TRBV5-1 and TRBJ2-7, with 9 positions matching TRBD2. The junction had 5 bases not matched to a gene; V was cut back by 0 bases and J by 4 bases. CDR1 is SGHRS and CDR2 is YFSETQ in the germline V gene. The CDR3 contains 15 residues. CDR3: CASSLGLAGIYEQYF. For the CDR3, the DNA is TGCGCCAGCAGCTTGGGTCTAGCGGGGATTTACGAGCAGTACTTC. The whole variable domain, filled in from reference TRBV5-1 and TRBJ2-7, reads KAGVTQTPRYLIKTRGQQVTLSCSPISGHRSVSWYQQTPGQGLQFLFEYFSETQRNKGNFPGRFSGRQFSNSRSEMNVSTLELGDSALYLCASSLGLAGIYEQYFGPGTRLTVT.

The chain links TRBV18 to TRBJ2-7, with 7 nucleotides matching TRBD1. The CDR3 covers 14 residues. J lost 5 bases, V lost 3 bases, and 7 bases had no gene match. From germline, CDR1 is KGHSH and CDR2 LQKENI. This chain's CDR3 is CASSPKGAPDEQYF. As DNA, the CDR3 is TGTGCCAGCTCACCCAAGGGGGCTCCCGACGAGCAGTACTTC.

The chain couples TRBV9 to TRBJ2-3; 10 bases map to TRBD1. J lost 4 bases, V lost 7 bases, and 9 bases had no gene match. The CDR3 sequence is 15 residues long. Germline values: CDR1 SGDLS, CDR2 YYNGEE. CDR3 bases: TGTGCCAGCGGTGAGGGACAGGGGTACGCAGATACGCAGTATTTT. Protein sequence: CASGEGQGYADTQYF.

CDR3 amino acids: CASSMGREGWEGTEAFF. The CDR3 bases are TGTGCCAGTAGTATGGGCAGGGAAGGTTGGGAGGGCACTGAAGCTTTCTTT. This rearrangement joins TRBV19 to TRBJ1-1; D may be TRBD1 (5 bases). The length of the CDR3 is 17 residues. The V gene lost 3 bases and the J gene lost 4 bases, with 21 bases spanning the gap. From germline, CDR1 is LNHDA and CDR2 SQIVND (reference sequence).

This chain uses TRBV5-1 with TRBJ1-2, with a possible D match to TRBD1 (5 bases). This CDR3 has 14 amino acids. The germline gives CDR1 SGHRS, CDR2 YFSETQ. Trimming shortened V by 1 base and J by 2 bases, and 9 bases separated the two germline ends. The CDR3: CASSLNPGNYGYTF. As DNA, the CDR3 is TGCGCCAGCAGCTTGAATCCAGGGAACTATGGCTACACCTTC.

The V gene is TRBV9, the J gene TRBJ2-7, with 8 bases lining up with TRBD1. Germline V gives CDR1 SGDLS, CDR2 YYNGEE. V shed 0 bases, J shed 2 bases, and the junction held 4 bases outside the gene matches. The CDR3 spans 15 residues. CDR3 in amino acids: CASSVGGTGAYEQYF. The CDR3 bases are TGTGCCAGCAGCGTAGGCGGGACAGGCGCCTACGAGCAGTACTTC.

The V gene is TRBV10-3, the J gene TRBJ2-7, with 7 bases fitting TRBD1. Germline V gene sequence: CDR1 ENHRY, CDR2 SYGVKD. CDR3 length: 14 amino acids. J gave up 2 bases and V 8 bases, and 9 bases lay outside the gene matches. CDR3: CAIGRDSNPYEQYF. The CDR3 DNA follows: TGTGCCATCGGTCGGGACAGTAACCCCTACGAGCAGTACTTC.

J is TRBJ2-5 and V is TRBV4-2, with TRBD2 matching 7 bases. The end of the DNA is better explained by TRBJ2-7, so the J call may be wrong. Germline V gene lookup returns CDR1 LGHNA and CDR2 YNFKEQ. The CDR3 runs 16 residues. The CDR3 nucleotides read TGTGCCAGCAGCCAAGTAGGGGAGGGCCACCCCTACGAGCAGTACTTC. Its translation: CASSQVGEGHPYEQYF.

Of note for this clone: Other nucleotide sequences from this sample produce the same CDR3. The chain uses TRBV20-1 and TRBJ2-3; no reliable D call. Germline values: CDR1 DFQATT, CDR2 SNEGSKA (reference sequence). V was cut by 6 bases and J by 6 bases, with 10 bases left in between. CDR3 length: 11 amino acids. CDR3 coding DNA: TGCAGTGCATCGAAGGTTGATACGCAGTATTTT. Encoded protein: CSASKVDTQYF.

The chain couples TRBV11-3 to TRBJ2-7, with D unresolved. CDR3 size: 13 residues. Trimming took off 1 base at V and 3 bases at J, with 7 bases between the two ends. Per the germline V gene, CDR1 is SGHNT and CDR2 is YENEEA. CDR3: CASSLGHGYEQYF. The CDR3 nucleotides read TGTGCCAGCAGCTTAGGACACGGCTACGAGCAGTACTTC.